This T cell receptor (beta chain) is from a study of T-cell reconstitution after alpha-beta-depleted transplantation in children. The library targeted TCRbeta and was prepared with unique molecular identifiers. TCRdb redid the calling of the PCR reads with MiXCR, one entry per CDR3 protein. The sample carries about 640,000 distinct CDR3 sequences, around 17% recorded once. This clonotype was found many times. The sequence derives from a human donor who donated a stem cell graft to a child with acute myeloid leukemia. This specimen was PBMCs from the stem cell graft donor, taken from the stem cell graft.

CDR3 sequence: CSARDAGYQETQYF. The DNA of the CDR3 is TGCAGTGCTAGAGATGCGGGGTATCAAGAGACCCAGTACTTC. V and J are TRBV20-1 and TRBJ2-5, with D possibly being TRBD2 (6 bases). Germline V CDR1 and CDR2: DFQATT, SNEGSKA (reference sequence). The CDR3 is 14 residues long. Trimming took off 0 bases at V and 2 bases at J, with 10 bases between the two ends.